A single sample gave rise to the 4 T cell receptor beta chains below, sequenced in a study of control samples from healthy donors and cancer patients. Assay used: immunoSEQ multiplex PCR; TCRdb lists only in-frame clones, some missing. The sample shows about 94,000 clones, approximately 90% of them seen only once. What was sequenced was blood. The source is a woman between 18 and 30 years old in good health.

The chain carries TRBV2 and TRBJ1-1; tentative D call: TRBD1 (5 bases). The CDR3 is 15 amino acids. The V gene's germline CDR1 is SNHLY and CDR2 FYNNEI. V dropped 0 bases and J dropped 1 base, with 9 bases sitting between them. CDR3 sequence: CASSEALQGNTEAFF. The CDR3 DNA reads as TGTGCCAGCAGTGAAGCGCTTCAGGGGAACACTGAAGCTTTCTTT.

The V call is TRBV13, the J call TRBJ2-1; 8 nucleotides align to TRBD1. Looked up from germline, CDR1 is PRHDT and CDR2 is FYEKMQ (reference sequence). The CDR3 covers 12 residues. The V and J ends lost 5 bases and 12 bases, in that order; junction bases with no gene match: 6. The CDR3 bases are TGTGCCAGCAGCGAAGGACAGGGTGGGCAGTTCTTC. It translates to CASSEGQGGQFF. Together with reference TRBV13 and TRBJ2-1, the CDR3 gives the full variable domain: AAGVIQSPRHLIKEKRETATLKCYPIPRHDTVYWYQQGPGQDPQFLISFYEKMQSDKGSIPDRFSAQQFSDYHSELNMSSLELGDSALYFCASSEGQGGQFFGPGTRLTVL.

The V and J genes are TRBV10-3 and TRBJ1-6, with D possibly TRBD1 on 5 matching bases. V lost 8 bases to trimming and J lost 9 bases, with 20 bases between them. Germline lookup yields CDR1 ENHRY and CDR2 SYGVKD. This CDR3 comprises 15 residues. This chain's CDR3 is CAIGRDGEKGSPLHF. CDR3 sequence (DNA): TGTGCCATCGGCCGGGACGGGGAAAAGGGTTCACCCCTCCACTTT.

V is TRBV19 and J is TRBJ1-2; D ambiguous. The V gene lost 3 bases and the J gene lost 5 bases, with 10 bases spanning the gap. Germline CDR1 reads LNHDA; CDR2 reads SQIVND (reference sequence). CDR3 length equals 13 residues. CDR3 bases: TGTGCCAGTAGTATTAATTATTTGTATGGCTACACCTTC. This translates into CASSINYLYGYTF.